The source of this T cell receptor beta chain is a study of human T cells and chemical hapten exposure. Indicated time point: patch test 2, 6 weeks after DPC sensitization. Treatment reported: therapeutic diphenylcyclopropenone sensitization with weekly scalp DPC. The V end was cut by 4 bases, the J end by 8 bases, with 11 bases between. Germline CDR1 is MDHEN and CDR2 is SYDVKM. The CDR3 contains 12 residues. TCRdb re-called the RACE reads with MiXCR, one entry per CDR3 protein. The sample records some 100,000 distinct CDR3 sequences, roughly a tenth being singletons. V gene TRBV28 combines with J gene TRBJ1-2; D is perhaps TRBD1 (6 bases). The source material was whole blood, sampled in connection with sensitization to the hapten diphenylcyclopropenone (DPC). This sequence originates from a woman between 40 and 50 years old with alopecia areata. Some clones in this sample may be carry-over from other donors' samples. The CDR3 is CASSSGTRGYTF. CDR3 sequence (DNA): TGTGCCAGCAGTTCTGGGACAAGGGGCTACACCTTC.